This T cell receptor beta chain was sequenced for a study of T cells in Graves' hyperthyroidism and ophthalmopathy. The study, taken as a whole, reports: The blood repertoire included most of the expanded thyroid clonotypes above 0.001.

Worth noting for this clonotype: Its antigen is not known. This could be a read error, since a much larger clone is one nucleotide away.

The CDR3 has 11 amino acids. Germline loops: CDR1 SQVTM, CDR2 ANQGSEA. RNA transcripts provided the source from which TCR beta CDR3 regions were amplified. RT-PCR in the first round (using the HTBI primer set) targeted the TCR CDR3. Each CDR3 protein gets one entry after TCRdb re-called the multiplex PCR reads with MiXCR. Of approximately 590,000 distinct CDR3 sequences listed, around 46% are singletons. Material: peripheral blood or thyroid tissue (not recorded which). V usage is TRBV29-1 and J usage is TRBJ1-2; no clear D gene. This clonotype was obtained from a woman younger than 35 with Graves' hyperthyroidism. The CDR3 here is CGVANRNGYTF. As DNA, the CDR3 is TGCGGCGTTGCGAACAGAAACGGCTACACCTTC.